A selection of T cell receptor beta chains follows, all from one sample in a study of spatial heterogeneity in lung cancer. MiXCR was run by TCRdb on the 5' RACE reads, yielding one entry per CDR3 protein. The data contain around 10,000 distinct CDR3 sequences, approximately 3.7% of them seen just once; the ten biggest clones take up 40% to 65%. Sequenced material: PBMCs, taken at surgery. These receptors originate from a female donor with early-stage non-small cell lung cancer. The CDR3 runs from the conserved cysteine through the conserved F or W. The order of the fields is J gene, V gene, D gene, clone size, CDR3 DNA, CDR3 protein. The D gene is left open where the match is weak. Only part of the rows carry a size: once, few, many, or a class if the clone is expanded.

j_call: TRBJ2-5
v_call: TRBV10-3
d_call: .
clone_size: .
cdr3_nt: TGTGCCATCAGTGAGTCGGGGGCCATCGGAGAGACCCAGTACTTC
cdr3_aa: CAISESGAIGETQYF

j_call: TRBJ2-7
v_call: TRBV19
d_call: TRBD1
clone_size: many
cdr3_nt: TGTGCCAGTAGTCCGAGGACAGGACAATACGAGCAGTACTTC
cdr3_aa: CASSPRTGQYEQYF

j_call: TRBJ2-5
v_call: TRBV11-1
d_call: .
clone_size: many
cdr3_nt: TGTGCCAGCAGCCTTAGGGCAGAAGCACAAGAGACCCAGTACTTC
cdr3_aa: CASSLRAEAQETQYF

j_call: TRBJ2-3
v_call: TRBV7-9
d_call: .
clone_size: many
cdr3_nt: TGTGCCAGCAGCTTAATCGTAGGCGCAGATACGCAGTATTTT
cdr3_aa: CASSLIVGADTQYF

j_call: TRBJ2-1
v_call: TRBV20-1
d_call: TRBD2
clone_size: many
cdr3_nt: TGCAGTGCCGTGACTAGCGGGAGGGCCGGGAGTGAGCAGTTCTTC
cdr3_aa: CSAVTSGRAGSEQFF

j_call: TRBJ2-1
v_call: TRBV20-1
d_call: .
clone_size: many
cdr3_nt: TGCAGTGCTTATGACACTTACAATGAGCAGTTCTTC
cdr3_aa: CSAYDTYNEQFF

j_call: TRBJ1-2
v_call: TRBV20-1
d_call: .
clone_size: many
cdr3_nt: TGCAGTGCCGCGACAGCTAACTATGGCTACACCTTC
cdr3_aa: CSAATANYGYTF

j_call: TRBJ1-5
v_call: TRBV12-3/TRBV12-4
d_call: TRBD1
clone_size: few
cdr3_nt: TGTGCCAGCAGCTTGCACAGGGGGTTCGAACCCCAGCATTTT
cdr3_aa: CASSLHRGFEPQHF

j_call: TRBJ1-1
v_call: TRBV21-1
d_call: .
clone_size: many
cdr3_nt: TGTGCCAGCAGCAACGATCAGGGAAGGGACACTGAAGCTTTCTTT
cdr3_aa: CASSNDQGRDTEAFF

j_call: TRBJ1-5
v_call: TRBV12-3/TRBV12-4
d_call: .
clone_size: many
cdr3_nt: TGTGCCAGCAGCCAGGCCCTAGGGCAGCCCCAGCATTTT
cdr3_aa: CASSQALGQPQHF

j_call: TRBJ2-3
v_call: TRBV28
d_call: .
clone_size: many
cdr3_nt: TGTGCCAGCAGCCCGAAAGATACGCAGTATTTT
cdr3_aa: CASSPKDTQYF

j_call: TRBJ2-7
v_call: TRBV7-9
d_call: TRBD2
clone_size: many
cdr3_nt: TGTGCCAGCAGCCGCGGGGGCGGGAGGGACGAGCAGTACTTC
cdr3_aa: CASSRGGGRDEQYF

j_call: TRBJ2-5
v_call: TRBV4-3
d_call: TRBD2
clone_size: few
cdr3_nt: TGCGCCAGCAGCCCGTCGACTAGCGGGAGGGCCGGGGAGACCCAGTACTTC
cdr3_aa: CASSPSTSGRAGETQYF

j_call: TRBJ1-2
v_call: TRBV28
d_call: .
clone_size: many
cdr3_nt: TGTGCCAGCAGTCCGCCCGGACCTGCCGGGCCCCATGGCTACACCTTC
cdr3_aa: CASSPPGPAGPHGYTF

j_call: TRBJ2-5
v_call: TRBV19
d_call: .
clone_size: few
cdr3_nt: TGTGCCAGTAGTCATAGGACCCTCCAAGAGACCCAGTACTTC
cdr3_aa: CASSHRTLQETQYF

j_call: TRBJ2-7
v_call: TRBV2
d_call: .
clone_size: many
cdr3_nt: TGTGCCAGCAGTGAGGGAGGTCCTAGGAAGTACTTC
cdr3_aa: CASSEGGPRKYF

j_call: TRBJ2-5
v_call: TRBV7-2
d_call: TRBD2
clone_size: few
cdr3_nt: TGTGCCAGCAGCTTAGGCGGGGGGGCCGGAGAGACCCAGTACTTC
cdr3_aa: CASSLGGGAGETQYF

j_call: TRBJ2-2
v_call: TRBV20-1
d_call: .
clone_size: many
cdr3_nt: TGCAGTGCTAGAGATTCGGGGGAGCTAAACACCGGGGAGCTGTTTTTT
cdr3_aa: CSARDSGELNTGELFF

j_call: TRBJ1-1
v_call: TRBV5-6
d_call: .
clone_size: medium-sized
cdr3_nt: TGTGCCAGCAGCTTGTTGGGGGATACTGAAGCTTTCTTT
cdr3_aa: CASSLLGDTEAFF

j_call: TRBJ2-2
v_call: TRBV12-3/TRBV12-4
d_call: TRBD2
clone_size: many
cdr3_nt: TGTGCCAGCAGACGGGAGGGCCCCGGGGAGCTGTTTTTT
cdr3_aa: CASRREGPGELFF

j_call: TRBJ1-2
v_call: TRBV6-6
d_call: .
clone_size: many
cdr3_nt: TGTGCCAGCAGTGGTGACATCGGCGGCTACACCTTC
cdr3_aa: CASSGDIGGYTF

j_call: TRBJ2-3
v_call: TRBV4-2
d_call: TRBD2
clone_size: many
cdr3_nt: TGTGCCAGCAGCCGCGAGCCCGGGACTAGCAGCACAGATACGCAGTATTTT
cdr3_aa: CASSREPGTSSTDTQYF

j_call: TRBJ2-2
v_call: TRBV2
d_call: TRBD1
clone_size: many
cdr3_nt: TGTGCCAGCAGTTCAGGACAGGGTCCTGTCGGGGAGCTGTTTTTT
cdr3_aa: CASSSGQGPVGELFF

j_call: TRBJ2-5
v_call: TRBV7-2
d_call: TRBD2
clone_size: many
cdr3_nt: TGTGCCAGCAGCTTAGTGGCAGCGGGGGGTTTAGAGACCCAGTACTTC
cdr3_aa: CASSLVAAGGLETQYF

j_call: TRBJ2-1
v_call: TRBV12-3/TRBV12-4
d_call: TRBD2
clone_size: many
cdr3_nt: TGTGCCAGCAGTTTAAGCGGGAGGGCCTTCGGAGATGAGCAGTTCTTC
cdr3_aa: CASSLSGRAFGDEQFF